The 15 T cell receptor beta chains below were found in one sample sequenced in a study of shared clonotypes between healthy human individuals. Naivety among CD8 cells was defined by CD45RO negativity and positive CCR7 selection, thereby excluding terminally differentiated effector memory CD45RA+ cells. This table comes from immunoSEQ multiplex PCR, and its TCRdb copy is limited to in-frame clones, with some not included. The table records approximately 840,000 clones, just over 95% of them present only once. The source material was naive CD8+ T cells sorted from blood. These receptors were collected from a man in his thirties or forties in good health.

This chain joins TRBV29-1 and TRBJ2-3; D might be TRBD1 (6 bases). V gave up 2 bases and J gave up 4 bases, with 13 bases separating them. The CDR3 spans 14 residues. Per the germline V gene, CDR1 is SQVTM and CDR2 is ANQGSEA. The CDR3 protein is CSVELRGIPDTQYF. CDR3 nucleotides: TGCAGCGTTGAACTGAGGGGGATCCCAGATACGCAGTATTTT.

The chain is built from TRBV27 and TRBJ2-3; D gene unclear. Germline V gene lookup returns CDR1 MNHEY and CDR2 SMNVEV (reference sequence). The V end lost 6 bases, the J end lost 4 bases, and 11 bases lay between the germline ends. This CDR3 comprises 13 residues. DNA for the CDR3: TGTGCCAGCAGCCGATTTAATTCAGATACGCAGTATTTT. Its translation is CASSRFNSDTQYF.

V and J are TRBV4-3 and TRBJ1-1; TRBD1 matches 7 bases. Per germline, CDR1 LGHNA and CDR2 YSLEER. CDR3 length: 15 residues. Trimming removed 1 base from V and 8 bases from J; junction bases left unmatched: 10. CDR3 region: CASSQARGLGQEAFF. The CDR3 nucleotides read TGCGCCAGCAGCCAAGCCAGAGGCTTGGGACAGGAAGCTTTCTTT.

Comments on this clone: Other nucleotide sequences from this sample produce the same CDR3. The chain joins TRBV5-6 to TRBJ2-7; TRBD1 matches at 10 bases. V lost 4 bases to trimming and J lost 3 bases; unmatched junction nucleotides: 4. CDR1 is SGHDT and CDR2 is YYEEEE in the germline V gene. The CDR3 is 14 amino acids. The CDR3 region has the DNA TGTGCCAGCAGCGAGGGACAGGGGCTCTACGAGCAGTACTTC. This codes for CASSEGQGLYEQYF.

The rearrangement joins TRBV19 to TRBJ2-7; 7 bases map to TRBD1. V lost 3 bases to trimming and J lost 5 bases; unmatched junction nucleotides: 16. The CDR3 spans 17 residues. In germline, CDR1 is LNHDA, CDR2 SQIVND (reference sequence). The CDR3 DNA follows: TGTGCCAGTAGTATTTCTTTTGATTGGACAGGAATCCACGAGCAGTACTTC. This translates into CASSISFDWTGIHEQYF.

The chain has TRBV27 and TRBJ1-2, with 10 bases lining up with TRBD1. In germline, CDR1 is MNHEY, CDR2 SMNVEV (reference sequence). There are 14 residues in the CDR3. Trimming took 6 bases from V and 3 from J; bases not matched to a gene: 4. The CDR3 loop reads CASRHGQGDYGYTF. CDR3 DNA: TGTGCCAGCAGACACGGACAGGGGGACTATGGCTACACCTTC.

The chain combines TRBV11-2 with TRBJ1-1, with 10 positions matching TRBD1. CDR1 and CDR2 (germline): SGHAT, FQNNGV. V lost 3 bases and J lost 2; bases outside the gene matches: 9. This CDR3 spans 17 amino acids. This CDR3 reads CASSLLFGTGVNTEAFF. CDR3 nucleotides: TGTGCCAGCAGCTTGCTTTTTGGGACAGGGGTTAACACTGAAGCTTTCTTT.

The chain has TRBV5-1 and TRBJ1-2; possible D gene TRBD1, 5 bases. The CDR3 totals 12 residues. Trimming removed 1 base from V and 6 bases from J, with 7 bases in between. Germline-derived CDR1 and CDR2 are SGHRS and YFSETQ. CDR3 coding DNA: TGCGCCAGCAGCTTGTGGGACGATGGCTACACCTTC. Translating it yields CASSLWDDGYTF.

This clone was observed a single time. The chain recombines TRBV29-1 with TRBJ1-1, with D uncertain. The CDR3 runs 10 residues. CDR1 SQVTM and CDR2 ANQGSEA come from the germline V gene. Trimming pared 5 bases from V and 8 bases from J, leaving 9 bases between. The CDR3 DNA follows: TGCAGCGTTCTAGGACGGGAAGCTTTCTTT. It specifies CSVLGREAFF.

This chain uses TRBV28 with TRBJ2-5; TRBD1 might be the D (6 bases). Germline V gives CDR1 MDHEN, CDR2 SYDVKM. V lost 3 bases and J 5 bases, leaving 16 bases between the germline ends. This CDR3 is 15 amino acids long. The CDR3 sequence: CASSFFIQGEETQYF. The CDR3 DNA is TGTGCCAGCAGTTTCTTCATACAGGGTGAGGAGACCCAGTACTTC.

The sample holds one count of this clone. V and J are TRBV28 and TRBJ2-2; D unclear. V was clipped by 2 bases and J by 6 bases, with 10 bases between them. The CDR3 has 14 residues. Germline values: CDR1 MDHEN, CDR2 SYDVKM. CDR3: CASSLLESSGELFF. The CDR3 DNA reads as TGTGCCAGCAGTTTACTAGAGTCGTCCGGGGAGCTGTTTTTT.

This rearrangement joins TRBV11-2 to TRBJ1-1; unclear D gene. Germline V gene lookup returns CDR1 SGHAT and CDR2 FQNNGV. There are 13 residues in the CDR3. Trimming shortened V by 6 bases and J by 1 base, and 9 bases separated the two germline ends. This chain's CDR3 is CASSYTANTEAFF. The CDR3 bases are TGTGCCAGCAGTTACACAGCGAACACTGAAGCTTTCTTT.

The chain combines TRBV27 with TRBJ2-5, with D maybe TRBD1 (5 bases). Trimming removed 8 bases at V and 0 bases at J, with 10 bases between. The CDR3 contains 13 residues. Per the germline V gene, CDR1 is MNHEY and CDR2 is SMNVEV (reference sequence). The CDR3 nucleotides are TGTGCCAGCTTCGGCAGGGACCAAGAGACCCAGTACTTC. Its translation: CASFGRDQETQYF.

Turning to this clone: Germline is not matched at one junction end, which may reflect a read error. The rearrangement links TRBV15 to TRBJ1-4, with a weak D call TRBD1 (5 bases). The length of the CDR3 is 12 residues. Germline V lookup: CDR1 LNHNV, CDR2 YYDKDF (reference sequence). In nucleotides, the CDR3 is TGTGCCACCAGCAGATTCCCGGGACCCATACAGTTT. Encoded protein: CATSRFPGPIQF. The whole variable domain, remainder taken from reference TRBV15 and TRBJ1-4, is DAMVIQNPRYQVTQFGKPVTLSCSQTLNHNVMYWYQQKSSQAPKLLFHYYDKDFNNEADTPDNFQSRRPNTSFCFLDIRSPGLGDTAMYLCATSRFPGPIQFGSGTQLSVL.

The CDR3, as DNA: TGTGCCAGCAGCGGCAGGGGATCAGGGGCCAACGTCCTGACTTTC. As protein: CASSGRGSGANVLTF. The rearrangement links TRBV5-5 to TRBJ2-6, with D tentatively TRBD1 (6 bases). Germline-derived CDR1 and CDR2 are SGHKS and YYEKEE (reference sequence). V was shortened by 4 bases and J by 4 bases, with 12 bases between the two germline ends. The CDR3 consists of 15 residues.